A selection of T cell receptor beta chains follows, all from one sample in a study of T-cell memory formation after mild COVID-19. MiXCR, applied by TCRdb to the 5' RACE reads, yields one record per CDR3 protein. The table has 250,000 to 300,000 distinct CDR3 sequences, roughly 8% seen once; the top ten hold 22%. The sample comprised PBMCs or a T cell subset sorted from them (not recorded which). The receptor source for this set is a man aged 18 to 29 who had mild COVID-19 (a few samples of this study predate the infection). Cell type and time point are not known. Each CDR3 is given with its conserved first and last residue. D genes are given only for firm matches. The size entry is marked missing in some rows and otherwise reads once, few, many or a size class.

TGCGCCAGCAGCTTGCGTCCTAGCGGGGGCTACGAGCAGTACTTC	CASSLRPSGGYEQYF	TRBD2	TRBV5-1	TRBJ2-7	-
TGTGCCAGCAGTCGACAAACCCTCGGTTCACCCCTCCACTTT	CASSRQTLGSPLHF	-	TRBV3-1	TRBJ1-6	many
TGTGCCAGCAGCCAAGATGGAAGCGGGGGGGCTTCAGGAGAGCAGTTCTTC	CASSQDGSGGASGEQFF	TRBD2	TRBV4-2	TRBJ2-1	few
TGTGCCAGCAGCCCCAGACTAGCGGAGACCCAGTACTTC	CASSPRLAETQYF	TRBD2	TRBV7-2	TRBJ2-5	-
TGTGCCAGCAGCCAAGATCTTGGGACAGGGGGAGAGACCCAGTACTTC	CASSQDLGTGGETQYF	TRBD1	TRBV3-1	TRBJ2-5	-
TGCGCCAGCAGCTTGGAGGGACCTAGAGACACCGGGGAGCTGTTTTTT	CASSLEGPRDTGELFF	-	TRBV5-1	TRBJ2-2	few
TGTGCCAGCAGCCAAGATCGAGGATTCTACAATGAGCAGTTCTTC	CASSQDRGFYNEQFF	-	TRBV4-2	TRBJ2-1	-
TGTGCCAGCGGCGGGACATTAGGTGAAAAACTGTTTTTT	CASGGTLGEKLFF	-	TRBV10-3	TRBJ1-4	-
TGTGCCAGCACCAGGATGGGCAATCAGCCCCAGCATTTT	CASTRMGNQPQHF	-	TRBV12-3/TRBV12-4	TRBJ1-5	-
TGTGCCAGCAGTTTCCGAGGGGGTCCTTATGGCTACACCTTC	CASSFRGGPYGYTF	-	TRBV27	TRBJ1-2	-
TGCGCCAGCAGCTTGGTAGCAGTGGGGTCACCCCTCCACTTT	CASSLVAVGSPLHF	-	TRBV5-1	TRBJ1-6	few
TGTGCCAGCAGCTTGGACAGAGTCAGCACAGATACGCAGTATTTT	CASSLDRVSTDTQYF	-	TRBV5-4	TRBJ2-3	few
TGTGCCAGCACCCTGGACAGGGGTTTTCAGCCCCAGCATTTT	CASTLDRGFQPQHF	TRBD1	TRBV6-2/TRBV6-3	TRBJ1-5	few
TGTGCCAGCAGGAGTGATCCGAACACTGAAGCTTTCTTT	CASRSDPNTEAFF	-	TRBV2	TRBJ1-1	-
TGTGCCAGCAGCTCCGCTAGCGCCGGTGAGCAGTTCTTC	CASSSASAGEQFF	-	TRBV5-4	TRBJ2-1	few
TGCGCCAGCGGCATCCACCGGGGAAACACCGGGGAGCTGTTTTTT	CASGIHRGNTGELFF	-	TRBV5-1	TRBJ2-2	few
TGCGCCAGCAGCCACATGCATGGAGGGCGAACTAATGAAAAACTGTTTTTT	CASSHMHGGRTNEKLFF	-	TRBV4-1	TRBJ1-4	-
TGCGCCAGCAGCCAAAGACAGGCTTTAACGCCCCAGCATTTT	CASSQRQALTPQHF	-	TRBV4-1	TRBJ1-5	once
TGCGCCAGCAACTCGAACCCGGGAGGGAACACTGAAGCTTTCTTT	CASNSNPGGNTEAFF	-	TRBV5-1	TRBJ1-1	few
TGTGCCAGCAGCGTCGCGGAATCGGAGCAGTACTTC	CASSVAESEQYF	-	TRBV9	TRBJ2-7	many
TGCACCTACGAGGGCCCGGGCACTGAAGCTTTCTTT	CTYEGPGTEAFF	-	TRBV20-1	TRBJ1-1	-
TGTGCCAGGACCGAGGGGGGCTCTTCCTACGAGCAGTACTTC	CARTEGGSSYEQYF	-	TRBV6-6	TRBJ2-7	few
TGCAGTGCACAGTCCGGGAGCAATCAGCCCCAGCATTTT	CSAQSGSNQPQHF	-	TRBV20-1	TRBJ1-5	-
TGTGCCAGTCCACTGGGCAGGGGATACCAGGGCGCAGATACGCAGTATTTT	CASPLGRGYQGADTQYF	-	TRBV5-4	TRBJ2-3	-
TGTGCCAGCAGTGAATCTCTCGGCGGTAAGCCGTTGGGCAATCAGCCCCAGCATTTT	CASSESLGGKPLGNQPQHF	-	TRBV2	TRBJ1-5	few
TGCAGTGCTTCGACAGGGACTGAGCAGTTCTTC	CSASTGTEQFF	TRBD1	TRBV20-1	TRBJ2-1	-
TGCGCCAGCGGTCCCCCGGCCGGGACCCAGTACTTC	CASGPPAGTQYF	-	TRBV4-1	TRBJ2-5	few
TGTGCCAGCAGCCAAGGCGGAAGGGGAAGGAAAGGGTCACCCCTCCACTTT	CASSQGGRGRKGSPLHF	-	TRBV4-2	TRBJ1-6	-
TGCGCCAGTATATTACAAACGAGCGGTGAAGCTTTCTTT	CASILQTSGEAFF	-	TRBV5-1	TRBJ1-1	many
TGTGCCAGCAGCCCCCAGGTAGGGGCAGGGCAAGAGACCCAGTACTTC	CASSPQVGAGQETQYF	-	TRBV4-2	TRBJ2-5	-
TGTGCCAGCAGCCCACCCCTAGCGGGGTTCACAGATACGCAGTATTTT	CASSPPLAGFTDTQYF	TRBD2	TRBV5-6	TRBJ2-3	few
TGTGCCAGCACTGAACAGTTCTCTGGAAACACCATATATTTT	CASTEQFSGNTIYF	-	TRBV6-6	TRBJ1-3	many